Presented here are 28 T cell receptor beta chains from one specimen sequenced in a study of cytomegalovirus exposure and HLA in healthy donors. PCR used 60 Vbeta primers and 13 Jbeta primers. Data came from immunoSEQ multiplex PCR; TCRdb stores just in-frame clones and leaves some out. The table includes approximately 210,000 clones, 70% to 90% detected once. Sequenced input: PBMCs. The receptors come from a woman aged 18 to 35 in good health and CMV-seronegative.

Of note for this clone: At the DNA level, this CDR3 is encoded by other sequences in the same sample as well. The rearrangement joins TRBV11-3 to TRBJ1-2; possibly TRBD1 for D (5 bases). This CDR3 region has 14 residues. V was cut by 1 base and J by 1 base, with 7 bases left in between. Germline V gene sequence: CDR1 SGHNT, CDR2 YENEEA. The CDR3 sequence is CASSLGDSNYGYTF. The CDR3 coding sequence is TGTGCCAGCAGCTTAGGTGACAGTAACTATGGCTACACCTTC.

CDR3 bases: TGTGCCAGCAGCTTTAGCGGGAGGCCAGATACGCAGTATTTT. Translated, it gives CASSFSGRPDTQYF. This chain uses TRBV11-3 with TRBJ2-3; the match to TRBD2 covers 10 bases. Losses at the gene ends were 3 bases for V and 4 bases for J; bases not matched to a gene: 1. The CDR3 totals 14 residues. Per the germline V gene, CDR1 is SGHNT and CDR2 is YENEEA.

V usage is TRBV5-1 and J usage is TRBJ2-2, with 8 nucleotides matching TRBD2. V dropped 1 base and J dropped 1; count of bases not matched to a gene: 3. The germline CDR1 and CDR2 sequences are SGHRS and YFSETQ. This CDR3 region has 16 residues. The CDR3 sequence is CASSLMLAGNTGELFF. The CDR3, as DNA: TGCGCCAGCAGCTTGATGCTAGCGGGGAACACCGGGGAGCTGTTTTTT.

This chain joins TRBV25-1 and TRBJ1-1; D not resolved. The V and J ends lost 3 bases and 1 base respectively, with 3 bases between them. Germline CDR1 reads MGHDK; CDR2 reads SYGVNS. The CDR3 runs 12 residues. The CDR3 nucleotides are TGTGCCAGCAGTGACTGGAACACTGAAGCTTTCTTT. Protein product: CASSDWNTEAFF.

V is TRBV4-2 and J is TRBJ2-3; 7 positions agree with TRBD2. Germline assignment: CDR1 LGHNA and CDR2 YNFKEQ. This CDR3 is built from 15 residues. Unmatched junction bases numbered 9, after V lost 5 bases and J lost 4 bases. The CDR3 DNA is TGTGCCAGCAGCTTAAACGGGCGGGAGCCAGATACGCAGTATTTT. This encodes CASSLNGREPDTQYF.

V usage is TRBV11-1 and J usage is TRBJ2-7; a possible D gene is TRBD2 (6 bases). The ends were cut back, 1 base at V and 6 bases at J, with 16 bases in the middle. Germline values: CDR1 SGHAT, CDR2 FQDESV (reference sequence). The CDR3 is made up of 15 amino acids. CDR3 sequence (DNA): TGTGCCAGCAGCTTAGGTAGCCAGGGACTCTTCGAGCAGTACTTC. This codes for CASSLGSQGLFEQYF.

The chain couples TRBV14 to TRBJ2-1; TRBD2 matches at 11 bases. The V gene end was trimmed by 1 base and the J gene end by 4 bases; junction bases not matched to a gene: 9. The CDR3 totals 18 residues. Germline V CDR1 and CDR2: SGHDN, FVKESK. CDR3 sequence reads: CASSQVNLAGGPYNEQFF. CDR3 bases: TGTGCCAGCAGCCAAGTAAACCTAGCGGGAGGCCCATACAATGAGCAGTTCTTC.

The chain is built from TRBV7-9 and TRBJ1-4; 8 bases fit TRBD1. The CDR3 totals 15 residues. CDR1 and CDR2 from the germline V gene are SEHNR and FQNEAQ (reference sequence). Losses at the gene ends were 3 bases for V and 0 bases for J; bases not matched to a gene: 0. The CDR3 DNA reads TGTGCCAGCAGCTTGACAGGGGCAACTAATGAAAAACTGTTTTTT. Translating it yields CASSLTGATNEKLFF.

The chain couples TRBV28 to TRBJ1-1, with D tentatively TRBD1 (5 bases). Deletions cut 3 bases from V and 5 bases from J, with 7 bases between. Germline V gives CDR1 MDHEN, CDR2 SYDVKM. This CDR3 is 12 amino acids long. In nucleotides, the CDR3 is TGTGCCAGCAGTTTTAGGGGAACTGAAGCTTTCTTT. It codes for CASSFRGTEAFF.

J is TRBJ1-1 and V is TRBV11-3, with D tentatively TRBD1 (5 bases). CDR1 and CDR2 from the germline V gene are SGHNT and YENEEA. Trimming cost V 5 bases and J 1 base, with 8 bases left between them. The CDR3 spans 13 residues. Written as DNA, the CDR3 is TGTGCCAGCAGCGTTAGGGGGAACACTGAAGCTTTCTTT. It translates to CASSVRGNTEAFF.

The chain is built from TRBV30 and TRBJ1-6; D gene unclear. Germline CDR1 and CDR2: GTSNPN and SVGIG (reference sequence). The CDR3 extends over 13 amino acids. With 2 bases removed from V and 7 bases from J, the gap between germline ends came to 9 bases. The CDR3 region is CAWSLRTNSPLHF. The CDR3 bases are TGTGCCTGGAGTCTCAGAACAAATTCACCCCTCCACTTT.

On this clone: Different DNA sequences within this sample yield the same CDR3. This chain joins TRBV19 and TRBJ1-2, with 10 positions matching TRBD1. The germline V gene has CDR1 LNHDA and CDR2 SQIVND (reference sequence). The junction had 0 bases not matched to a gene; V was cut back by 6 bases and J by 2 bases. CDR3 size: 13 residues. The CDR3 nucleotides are TGTGCCAGTAGGGGACAGGGGAACTATGGCTACACCTTC. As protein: CASRGQGNYGYTF.

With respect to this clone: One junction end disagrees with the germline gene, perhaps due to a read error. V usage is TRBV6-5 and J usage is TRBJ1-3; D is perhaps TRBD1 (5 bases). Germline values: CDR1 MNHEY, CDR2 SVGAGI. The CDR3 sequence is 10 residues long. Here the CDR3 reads CASRGTTEEF. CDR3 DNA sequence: TGTGCCAGCAGGGGGACTACCGAAGAGTTT.

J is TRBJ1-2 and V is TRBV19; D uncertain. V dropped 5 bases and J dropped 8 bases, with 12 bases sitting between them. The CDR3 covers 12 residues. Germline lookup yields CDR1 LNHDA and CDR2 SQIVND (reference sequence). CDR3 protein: CASSARTGGYTF. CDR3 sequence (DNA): TGTGCCAGTAGTGCCCGGACGGGAGGCTACACCTTC.

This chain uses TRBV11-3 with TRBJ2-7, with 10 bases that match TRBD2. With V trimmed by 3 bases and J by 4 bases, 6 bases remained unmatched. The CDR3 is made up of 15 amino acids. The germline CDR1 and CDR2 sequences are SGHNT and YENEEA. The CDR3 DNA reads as TGTGCCAGCAGCTTCACAGCGGGAGGGCGATACGAGCAGTACTTC. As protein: CASSFTAGGRYEQYF.

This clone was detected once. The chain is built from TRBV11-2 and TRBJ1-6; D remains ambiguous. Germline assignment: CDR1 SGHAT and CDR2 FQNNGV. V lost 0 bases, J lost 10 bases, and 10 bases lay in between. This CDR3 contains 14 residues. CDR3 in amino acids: CASSLESGNSPLHF. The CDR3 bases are TGTGCCAGCAGCTTAGAATCCGGGAACTCACCCCTCCACTTT.

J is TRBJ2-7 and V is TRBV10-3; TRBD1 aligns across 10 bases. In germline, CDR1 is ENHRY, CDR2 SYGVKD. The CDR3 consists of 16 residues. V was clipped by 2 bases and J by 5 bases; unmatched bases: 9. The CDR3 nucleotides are TGTGCCATCAGTGAGCGTTTGGGGACAGGGGTACACGAGCAGTACTTC. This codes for CAISERLGTGVHEQYF.

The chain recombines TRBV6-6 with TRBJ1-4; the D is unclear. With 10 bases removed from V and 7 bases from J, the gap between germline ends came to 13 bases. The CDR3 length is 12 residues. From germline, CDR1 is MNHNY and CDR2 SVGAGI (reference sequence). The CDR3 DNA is TGTGCCACTCAAAGTCGCGGTGAAAAACTGTTTTTT. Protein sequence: CATQSRGEKLFF.

The DNA for the CDR3 is TGTGCCAGCAGTACCCAGAGCGGGAGGGACACCGGGGAGCTGTTTTTT. Protein: CASSTQSGRDTGELFF. This chain connects TRBV2 to TRBJ2-2; 10 bases are a match to TRBD2. From germline, CDR1 is SNHLY and CDR2 FYNNEI. The CDR3 is made up of 16 amino acids. Trimming took 5 bases from V and 3 from J; bases not matched to a gene: 6.

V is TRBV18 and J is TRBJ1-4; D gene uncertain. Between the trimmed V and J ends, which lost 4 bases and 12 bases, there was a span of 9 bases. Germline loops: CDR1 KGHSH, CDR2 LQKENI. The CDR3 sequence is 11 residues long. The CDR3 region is CASSRAVELFF. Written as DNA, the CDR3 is TGTGCCAGCTCACGAGCGGTAGAACTGTTTTTT.

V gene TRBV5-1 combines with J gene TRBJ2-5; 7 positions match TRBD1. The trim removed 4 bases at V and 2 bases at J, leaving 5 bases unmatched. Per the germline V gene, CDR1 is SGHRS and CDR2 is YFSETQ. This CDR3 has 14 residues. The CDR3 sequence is CASSQTGKQETQYF. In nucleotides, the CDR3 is TGCGCCAGCAGCCAGACAGGGAAGCAAGAGACCCAGTACTTC.

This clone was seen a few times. The CDR3 reads CAISGLGTGGNYGYTF. CDR3 sequence (DNA): TGTGCCATCAGTGGCCTTGGGACAGGGGGGAACTATGGCTACACCTTC. The rearrangement joins TRBV10-3 to TRBJ1-2, with 11 bases lining up with TRBD1. The V and J ends lost 4 bases and 2 bases, in that order; junction bases with no gene match: 6. The CDR3 has 16 residues. Germline CDR1 is ENHRY and CDR2 is SYGVKD.

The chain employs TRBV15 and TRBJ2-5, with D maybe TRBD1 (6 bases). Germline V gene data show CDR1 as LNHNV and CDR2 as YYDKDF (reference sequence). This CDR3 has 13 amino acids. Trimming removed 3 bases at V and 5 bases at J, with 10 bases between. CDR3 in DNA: TGTGCCACCAGCAGGGCTAGGGGGGAGACCCAGTACTTC. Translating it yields CATSRARGETQYF.

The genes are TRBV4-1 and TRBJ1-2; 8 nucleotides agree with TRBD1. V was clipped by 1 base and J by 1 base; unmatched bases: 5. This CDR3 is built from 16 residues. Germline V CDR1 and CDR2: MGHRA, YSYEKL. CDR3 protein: CASSQGGQGSNYGYTF. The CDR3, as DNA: TGCGCCAGCAGCCAAGGTGGACAGGGAAGTAACTATGGCTACACCTTC.

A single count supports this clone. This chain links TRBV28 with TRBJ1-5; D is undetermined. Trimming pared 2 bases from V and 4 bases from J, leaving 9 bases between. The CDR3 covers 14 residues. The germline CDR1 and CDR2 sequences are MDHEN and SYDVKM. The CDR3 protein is CASSLAEFNQPQHF. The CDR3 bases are TGTGCCAGCAGTTTAGCGGAGTTTAATCAGCCCCAGCATTTT.

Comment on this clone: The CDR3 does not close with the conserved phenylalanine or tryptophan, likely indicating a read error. CDR3: CASSQGLAITGELFC. The CDR3 coding sequence is TGCGCCAGCAGCCAGGGACTAGCGATCACCGGGGAGCTGTTTTGT. This chain uses TRBV4-1 with TRBJ2-2; the match to TRBD2 covers 10 bases. Germline trimming cut 3 bases from V and 4 bases from J; bases unmatched to any gene: 2. This CDR3 spans 15 amino acids. In germline, CDR1 is MGHRA, CDR2 YSYEKL.

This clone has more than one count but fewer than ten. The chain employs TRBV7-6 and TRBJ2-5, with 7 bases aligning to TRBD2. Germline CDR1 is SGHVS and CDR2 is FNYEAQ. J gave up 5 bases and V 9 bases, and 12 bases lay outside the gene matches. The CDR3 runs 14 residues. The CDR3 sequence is CASIPNGGGETQYF. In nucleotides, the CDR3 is TGTGCCAGTATACCTAATGGGGGGGGTGAGACCCAGTACTTC.

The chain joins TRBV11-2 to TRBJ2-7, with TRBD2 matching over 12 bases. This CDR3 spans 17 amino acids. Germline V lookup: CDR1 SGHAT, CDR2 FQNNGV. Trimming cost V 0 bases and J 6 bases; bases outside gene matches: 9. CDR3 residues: CASSLEALVLAGGEQYF. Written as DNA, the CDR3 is TGTGCCAGCAGCTTAGAAGCCTTGGTACTAGCGGGAGGCGAGCAGTACTTC.